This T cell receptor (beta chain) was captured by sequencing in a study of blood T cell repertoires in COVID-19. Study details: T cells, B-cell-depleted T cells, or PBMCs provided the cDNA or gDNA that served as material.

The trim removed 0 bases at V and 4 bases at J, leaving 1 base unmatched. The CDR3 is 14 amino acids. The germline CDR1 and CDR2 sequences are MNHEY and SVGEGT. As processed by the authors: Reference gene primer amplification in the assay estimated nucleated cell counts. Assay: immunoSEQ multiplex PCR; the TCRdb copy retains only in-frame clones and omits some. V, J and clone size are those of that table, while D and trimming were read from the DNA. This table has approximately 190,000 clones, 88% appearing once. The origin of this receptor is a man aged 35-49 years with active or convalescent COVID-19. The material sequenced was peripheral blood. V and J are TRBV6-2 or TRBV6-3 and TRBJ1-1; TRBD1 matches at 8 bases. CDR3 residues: CASSYSDRATEAFF. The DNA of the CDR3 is TGTGCCAGCAGTTACTCGGACAGGGCCACTGAAGCTTTCTTT.